One sample yielded the 30 T cell receptor beta chains listed below, sequenced in a study of T cell repertoires in cytomegalovirus infection. One entry per CDR3 protein, called by TCRdb with MiXCR from the reads. The sample consists of some 350,000 distinct CDR3 sequences, just under 30% of them appearing once. Their recognized antigens are unknown. Sequenced material: cultured PBMCs, taken from culture after CMV antigen stimulation. The receptors were sampled from a human donor in good health (CMV status not recorded). Some clones in this sample may be carry-over from other donors' samples.

This sequence joins TRBV6-1 and TRBJ2-2, with TRBD2 matching over 7 bases. V was clipped by 1 base and J by 5 bases; unmatched bases: 10. The germline gives CDR1 MNHNS, CDR2 SASEGT. The CDR3 extends over 17 amino acids. In nucleotides, the CDR3 is TGTGCCAGCAGTGAAGAAGTTAGGGACTACCGAACCGGGGAGCTGTTTTTT. Translating it yields CASSEEVRDYRTGELFF.

V usage is TRBV12-5 and J usage is TRBJ2-2; TRBD1 matches 7 bases. There are 15 residues in the CDR3. Germline V gene lookup returns CDR1 LGHNT and CDR2 FRNRAP. V shed 5 bases, J shed 0 bases, and the junction held 3 bases outside the gene matches. Here the CDR3 DNA reads TGTGCTAGTGGTCCCGGGACAGCGAACACCGGGGAGCTGTTTTTT. This encodes CASGPGTANTGELFF.

The V call is TRBV10-3, the J call TRBJ1-5; the D is unclear. The CDR3 totals 14 residues. V lost 3 bases and J 5 bases, leaving 11 bases between the germline ends. Germline V gene data show CDR1 as ENHRY and CDR2 as SYGVKD. This chain's CDR3 is CAISESGFDQPQHF. The CDR3 DNA sequence: TGTGCCATCAGTGAAAGTGGATTCGATCAGCCCCAGCATTTT.

The rearrangement links TRBV10-3 to TRBJ2-7, with 11 bases aligning to TRBD1. J was trimmed by 6 bases and V by 2 bases; bases with no gene match: 3. From germline, CDR1 is ENHRY and CDR2 SYGVKD. CDR3 length: 14 amino acids. The CDR3 nucleotides read TGTGCCATCAGTGAGCCCGGGACAGGGGGCGAGCAGTACTTC. Its translation is CAISEPGTGGEQYF.

In the case of this clonotype: The junction and the germline gene differ at one end; a read error may be behind it. The V gene is TRBV7-3, the J gene TRBJ2-3; D assignment may be TRBD1 or TRBD2 (5 bases each). The CDR3 runs to 16 residues. The V gene's germline CDR1 is SGHTA and CDR2 FQGTGA. The CDR3 reads CASSLNVYRGTDTQDF. Written as DNA, the CDR3 is TGTGCCAGCAGCTTAAATGTCTATCGGGGCACAGATACGCAGGATTTT.

The CDR3 nucleotides are TGTGCCAGCAGTTGGGTGGCCGGGGAGCTGTTTTTT. This gives the protein CASSWVAGELFF. V gene TRBV27 combines with J gene TRBJ2-2; D not resolved. The length of the CDR3 is 12 residues. V lost 4 bases, J lost 6 bases, and 6 bases lay in between. Per germline, CDR1 MNHEY and CDR2 SMNVEV (reference sequence).

The CDR3 DNA reads TGTGCTAGTGGTTCCCCAGGGGAGCAGTTCTTC. It encodes CASGSPGEQFF. The chain links TRBV12-5 to TRBJ2-1, with TRBD1 as a possible D gene (5 bases). With 4 bases removed from V and 10 bases from J, the gap between germline ends came to 8 bases. Germline CDR1 is LGHNT and CDR2 is FRNRAP. There are 11 residues in the CDR3.

The chain combines TRBV6-1 with TRBJ2-7; the match to TRBD2 covers 11 bases. The ends lost 4 bases at V and 1 base at J; junction bases unmatched: 0. This CDR3 is 14 amino acids long. CDR1 is MNHNS, CDR2 SASEGT, per germline. CDR3 coding DNA: TGTGCCAGCAGTGCTAGCGGGAGGTCCTACGAGCAGTACTTC. It yields the protein CASSASGRSYEQYF.

This clonotype was observed at least ten times. V gene TRBV7-2 combines with J gene TRBJ2-2; 9 bases are a match to TRBD2. This CDR3 has 14 amino acids. Germline trimming cut 8 bases from V and 8 bases from J; bases unmatched to any gene: 9. Germline-derived CDR1 and CDR2 are SGHTA and FQGNSA. The CDR3 region is CASALIAGDGELFF. The CDR3 region has the DNA TGTGCCAGCGCCCTCATAGCGGGGGATGGGGAGCTGTTTTTT.

This clonotype has just one count. The chain links TRBV10-3 to TRBJ1-1, with D possibly TRBD1 on 6 matching bases. The V end lost 3 bases, the J end lost 2 bases, and 16 bases lay between the germline ends. Germline V gene lookup returns CDR1 ENHRY and CDR2 SYGVKD. This CDR3 is built from 16 residues. The DNA of the CDR3 is TGTGCCATCAGTGAAAGGGGGTCAGGGCCCAACACTGAAGCTTTCTTT. Its translation: CAISERGSGPNTEAFF.

This clonotype has only a few counts. The chain couples TRBV7-8 to TRBJ2-6; 7 nucleotides align to TRBD1. Unmatched junction bases numbered 5, after V lost 6 bases and J lost 0 bases. The CDR3 covers 16 residues. Looked up from germline, CDR1 is SGHVS and CDR2 is FQNEAQ. The CDR3 DNA follows: TGTGCCAGCAGTGGACAGGTTATCTCTGGGGCCAACGTCCTGACTTTC. It specifies CASSGQVISGANVLTF. The complete variable domain, with remaining parts taken from reference TRBV7-8 and TRBJ2-6, reads GAGVSQSPRYKVAKRGQDVALRCDPISGHVSLFWYQQALGQGPEFLTYFQNEAQLDKSGLPSDRFFAERPEGSVSTLKIQRTQQEDSAVYLCASSGQVISGANVLTFGAGSRLTVL.

This chain links TRBV12-3 or TRBV12-4 with TRBJ1-3; no clear D gene. The V end lost 3 bases, the J end lost 0 bases, and 12 bases lay between the germline ends. There are 16 residues in the CDR3. The CDR3 protein is CASSFSVPSSGNTIYF. CDR3 in DNA: TGTGCCAGCAGTTTCTCGGTACCAAGCTCTGGAAACACCATATATTTT.

This clonotype was detected only a few times. The J gene is TRBJ1-1, the V gene TRBV10-3, with 8 positions matching TRBD1. The V and J ends lost 7 bases and 5 bases, in that order; junction bases with no gene match: 6. Germline V gene lookup returns CDR1 ENHRY and CDR2 SYGVKD. The CDR3 extends over 13 amino acids. The CDR3 DNA follows: TGTGCCATCAACCAGAACAGGGGGACTGAAGCTTTCTTT. Its protein is CAINQNRGTEAFF.

The chain has TRBV5-5 and TRBJ2-7; D is perhaps TRBD1 (5 bases). The CDR3 runs 18 residues. V was cut by 4 bases and J by 2 bases, with 25 bases left in between. Germline CDR1 SGHKS, CDR2 YYEKEE (reference sequence). DNA for the CDR3: TGTGCCAGCAGCGCCGAGACAGAGCTAACGGACCCCCCCTACGAGCAGTACTTC. Translation gives CASSAETELTDPPYEQYF.

The V call is TRBV12-3 or TRBV12-4, the J call TRBJ2-6, with D hard to call. The CDR3 contains 16 residues. V was trimmed by 5 bases and J by 1 base, leaving 12 bases between them. The CDR3 DNA reads TGTGCCAGCAGTCTGCGAGGCGCGTCTGGGGCCAACGTCCTGACTTTC. Translation: CASSLRGASGANVLTF.

V gene TRBV27 combines with J gene TRBJ2-3; no reliable D call. Germline V CDR1 and CDR2: MNHEY, SMNVEV (reference sequence). V gave up 6 bases and J gave up 0 bases, with 19 bases separating them. The CDR3 extends over 17 amino acids. The CDR3 here is CASSGPPSAPSTDTQYF. The CDR3 nucleotides are TGTGCCAGCAGCGGCCCCCCCAGTGCTCCTAGCACAGATACGCAGTATTTT.

In its sample, this clonotype was seen a few times. The chain couples TRBV20-1 to TRBJ2-7; TRBD1 aligns across 7 bases. The V gene end was trimmed by 3 bases and the J gene end by 2 bases; junction bases not matched to a gene: 4. Germline CDR1 is DFQATT and CDR2 is SNEGSKA (reference sequence). The CDR3 loop spans 13 amino acids. In nucleotides, the CDR3 is TGCAGTGCTAGCGGGGACAGAACCTACGAGCAGTACTTC. Encoded protein: CSASGDRTYEQYF.

The chain couples TRBV7-3 to TRBJ1-1; unclear D gene. The length of the CDR3 is 14 residues. Germline CDR1 is SGHTA and CDR2 is FQGTGA. The V and J ends lost 4 bases and 0 bases respectively, with 9 bases between them. The CDR3 nucleotides read TGTGCCAGCAGCTCCAAGGGCCTGAACACTGAAGCTTTCTTT. Its protein product is CASSSKGLNTEAFF.

The J gene is TRBJ2-1, the V gene TRBV11-1; 7 bases align to TRBD2. J was trimmed by 5 bases and V by 1 base; bases with no gene match: 5. CDR3 size: 15 residues. Germline V gene sequence: CDR1 SGHAT, CDR2 FQDESV (reference sequence). The CDR3 loop reads CASSLGAGEHNEQFF. DNA of the CDR3: TGTGCCAGCAGCTTAGGGGCGGGAGAACACAATGAGCAGTTCTTC.

The DNA of the CDR3 is TGCAGTGCTAGGCCCGGGACAGGCTCGGAAGGCTACACCTTC. Its protein is CSARPGTGSEGYTF. This chain connects TRBV20-1 to TRBJ1-2, with TRBD1 matching over 8 bases. V lost 3 bases to trimming and J lost 8 bases; unmatched junction nucleotides: 11. This CDR3 is 14 amino acids long. Looked up from germline, CDR1 is DFQATT and CDR2 is SNEGSKA (reference sequence).

This clonotype was counted a few times. This chain links TRBV12-3 or TRBV12-4 with TRBJ2-5, with 8 bases aligning to TRBD1. Trimming cost V 6 bases and J 4 bases; bases outside gene matches: 7. The CDR3 sequence is 14 residues long. CDR3 sequence reads: CASSGTGWGETQYF. The DNA for the CDR3 is TGTGCCAGCAGCGGGACAGGTTGGGGAGAGACCCAGTACTTC.

The chain combines TRBV2 with TRBJ1-1; D is ambiguous. Trimming pared 5 bases from V and 7 bases from J, leaving 11 bases between. The V gene's germline CDR1 is SNHLY and CDR2 FYNNEI. This CDR3 spans 12 amino acids. In DNA form, the CDR3 reads TGTGCCAGCAGTCCTACCCAGGATGAAGCTTTCTTT. This codes for CASSPTQDEAFF.

The chain uses TRBV5-4 and TRBJ1-2, with 10 bases lining up with TRBD1. The CDR3 is 15 amino acids. Trimming cost V 2 bases and J 7 bases; bases outside gene matches: 8. The germline CDR1 and CDR2 sequences are SGHNT and YYREEE (reference sequence). This chain's CDR3 is CASSLTRTGGIGYTF. Here the CDR3 DNA reads TGTGCCAGCAGCTTAACAAGGACAGGGGGTATTGGCTACACCTTC.

The gene calls are TRBV12-3 or TRBV12-4 and TRBJ2-1; unclear D gene. This CDR3 is built from 15 residues. V shed 5 bases and J shed 2 bases, with 13 bases lying between them. The CDR3 bases are TGTGCCAGCAGTCCGGGTTTGGAAACCTACAATGAGCAGTTCTTC. Protein product: CASSPGLETYNEQFF.

This clonotype was found a few times. V is TRBV28 and J is TRBJ1-5; the D is unclear. Per the germline V gene, CDR1 is MDHEN and CDR2 is SYDVKM. The CDR3 contains 14 residues. V was shortened by 5 bases and J by 6 bases, with 14 bases between the two germline ends. In DNA, the CDR3 is TGTGCCAGCAGTCTCGACACCCGCGGTCAGCCCCAGCATTTT. This translates into CASSLDTRGQPQHF.

The V gene is TRBV12-3 or TRBV12-4, the J gene TRBJ2-1, with D tentatively TRBD2 (6 bases). The CDR3 spans 14 residues. Trimming pared 6 bases from V and 10 bases from J, leaving 19 bases between. The CDR3 here is CASSPSGQPGEQFF. The CDR3 nucleotides are TGTGCCAGCAGCCCAAGCGGGCAGCCGGGCGAGCAGTTCTTC.

The V gene is TRBV25-1, the J gene TRBJ1-4; a possible D gene is TRBD1 (5 bases). V was clipped by 8 bases and J by 8 bases, with 12 bases between them. Per germline, CDR1 MGHDK and CDR2 SYGVNS. CDR3 length: 12 amino acids. The CDR3 DNA sequence: TGTGCCAGCGGGGCCGGGGGAGAAAAACTGTTTTTT. Translating it yields CASGAGGEKLFF.

The chain recombines TRBV14 with TRBJ2-1, with 12 bases fitting TRBD2. The CDR3 spans 20 residues. Unmatched junction bases numbered 10, after V lost 1 base and J lost 0 bases. Germline assignment: CDR1 SGHDN and CDR2 FVKESK. CDR3 amino acids: CASSQGLAGVRPSSYNEQFF. The CDR3 nucleotides are TGTGCCAGCAGCCAAGGACTAGCGGGAGTGAGACCTAGCTCCTACAATGAGCAGTTCTTC.

This clonotype was observed once. The chain uses TRBV20-1 and TRBJ1-2, with 7 bases lining up with TRBD1. This CDR3 is built from 13 residues. Germline V CDR1 and CDR2: DFQATT, SNEGSKA (reference sequence). The trim removed 0 bases at V and 3 bases at J, leaving 1 base unmatched. CDR3 bases: TGCAGTGCTAGAGATGGGACAGACTATGGCTACACCTTC. Protein: CSARDGTDYGYTF.

A few counts support this clonotype. The chain joins TRBV6-1 to TRBJ2-7; a weak D match, TRBD2 (6 bases). The V gene's germline CDR1 is MNHNS and CDR2 SASEGT. With 9 bases removed from V and 3 bases from J, the gap between germline ends came to 18 bases. CDR3 length equals 14 residues. The CDR3 spells CASVTSTRGYEQYF. For the CDR3, the DNA is TGTGCCAGTGTGACTAGTACTAGAGGCTACGAGCAGTACTTC.